Each of the 29 T cell receptor beta chains below was sequenced from the same sample in a study of T-cell memory formation after mild COVID-19. In TCRdb, the 5' RACE reads were re-called with MiXCR into one record per CDR3 protein. The profile covers roughly 130,000 distinct CDR3 sequences, with about 5.9% appearing a single time and roughly 2.2% taken by the ten largest. The specimen sequenced was PBMCs or a T cell subset sorted from them (not recorded which). All receptors come from an adult woman who had mild COVID-19 (a few samples of this study predate the infection). Cell type and time point are not known.

This clonotype turned up a few times. The chain recombines TRBV2 with TRBJ1-1, with 10 bases that match TRBD1. With 6 bases clipped from V and 11 bases from J, the junction kept 9 bases outside the gene matches. The CDR3 is made up of 13 amino acids. The germline V gene has CDR1 SNHLY and CDR2 FYNNEI. DNA of the CDR3: TGTGCCAGCAGAGCTACACCGGGACAGGGGGCTTTCTTT. Its protein is CASRATPGQGAFF.

In its sample, this clonotype was seen a few times. The gene calls are TRBV6-2 or TRBV6-3 and TRBJ2-1; the match to TRBD1 covers 9 bases. Germline CDR1 reads MNHEY; CDR2 reads SVGEGT. The CDR3 runs to 15 residues. J lost 6 bases, V lost 5 bases, and 8 bases had no gene match. In DNA form, the CDR3 reads TGTGCCAGCAGTCGAGGACAGGGGAATGTCAATGAGCAGTTCTTC. It encodes CASSRGQGNVNEQFF.

J is TRBJ2-7 and V is TRBV7-2; maybe TRBD2 (6 bases). V was trimmed by 5 bases and J by 0 bases, leaving 17 bases between them. This CDR3 contains 16 residues. Germline V gene sequence: CDR1 SGHTA, CDR2 FQGNSA. The CDR3 here is CASSRKGGGSSYEQYF. The CDR3 DNA reads as TGTGCCAGCAGCCGAAAAGGTGGGGGGAGCTCCTACGAGCAGTACTTC.

The J gene is TRBJ1-5, the V gene TRBV7-9; D unclear. V was pared by 2 bases and J by 5 bases, with 7 bases between. CDR3 size: 13 residues. In germline, CDR1 is SEHNR, CDR2 FQNEAQ (reference sequence). Written as DNA, the CDR3 is TGTGCCAGCAGCTTAAACAGCCATCAGCCCCAGCATTTT. Encoded protein: CASSLNSHQPQHF.

This clonotype was seen at least ten times. J is TRBJ1-2 and V is TRBV11-3; D perhaps matches TRBD1 (5 bases). Germline CDR1 and CDR2: SGHNT and YENEEA. The CDR3 loop spans 14 amino acids. V was clipped by 4 bases and J by 8 bases, with 17 bases between them. The CDR3 sequence: CASSSTQGLGGYTF. CDR3 nucleotide sequence: TGTGCCAGCAGCTCAACCCAGGGCCTTGGGGGCTACACCTTC.

This clonotype has ten or more counts. The rearrangement links TRBV7-2 to TRBJ1-2; 8 nucleotides line up with TRBD1. The germline V gene encodes CDR1 SGHTA and CDR2 FQGNSA. This CDR3 comprises 15 residues. V dropped 5 bases and J dropped 4; count of bases not matched to a gene: 9. For the CDR3, the DNA is TGTGCCAGCAGCACAGGACAGGGAAGTTTCTATGGCTACACCTTC. Encoded protein: CASSTGQGSFYGYTF.

V gene TRBV7-2 combines with J gene TRBJ1-4; D may be TRBD1 (5 bases). Germline assignment: CDR1 SGHTA and CDR2 FQGNSA. V dropped 4 bases and J dropped 4 bases, with 16 bases sitting between them. The CDR3 is made up of 16 amino acids. The CDR3 sequence is CASSSFPGTGNEKLFF. In nucleotides, the CDR3 is TGTGCCAGCAGCTCTTTCCCCGGGACCGGTAATGAAAAACTGTTTTTT.

V is TRBV7-2 and J is TRBJ1-5, with D possibly being TRBD1 (6 bases). V lost 2 bases to trimming and J lost 4 bases, with 15 bases between them. The CDR3 loop spans 16 amino acids. Germline values: CDR1 SGHTA, CDR2 FQGNSA. CDR3 nucleotides: TGTGCCAGCAGCTTAACCGCCGGGACAATTAATCAGCCCCAGCATTTT. It yields the protein CASSLTAGTINQPQHF.

The chain is built from TRBV11-3 and TRBJ2-7; D is ambiguous. V lost 10 bases and J 9 bases, leaving 22 bases between the germline ends. The germline gives CDR1 SGHNT, CDR2 YENEEA. CDR3 length: 13 residues. CDR3 sequence reads: CATSSGPLVRQYF. The CDR3 nucleotides are TGTGCCACCTCTTCCGGGCCTCTCGTTAGGCAGTACTTC.

Regarding this clonotype: The junction does not match germline at one end; this may be a read error. The V and J genes are TRBV18 and TRBJ1-1, with TRBD1 matching 9 bases. Germline-derived CDR1 and CDR2 are KGHSH and LQKENI. The CDR3 is 13 amino acids. The CDR3, as DNA: TGTGCCAGCTCACCCAGACAGGGGGGAATAGTTGTCTTT. This translates into CASSPRQGGIVVF.

This clonotype was picked up a small number of times. This sequence joins TRBV3-1 and TRBJ2-4; 11 bases are shared with TRBD1. The CDR3 is 20 residues long. Trimming cost V 6 bases and J 0 bases; bases outside gene matches: 16. Germline CDR1 reads LGHDT; CDR2 reads YNNKEL (reference sequence). Written as DNA, the CDR3 is TGTGCCAGCAGGGACGGGACAGGGGGGATACTTGAACTAGCCAAAAACATTCAGTACTTC. Translating it yields CASRDGTGGILELAKNIQYF.

This chain links TRBV20-1 with TRBJ1-2, with a tentative D call TRBD1 (5 bases). The V end lost 0 bases, the J end lost 3 bases, and 11 bases lay between the germline ends. The CDR3 is made up of 14 amino acids. In germline, CDR1 is DFQATT, CDR2 SNEGSKA (reference sequence). In nucleotides, the CDR3 is TGCAGTGCTAGAGATGTTGGCAGGGACTATGGCTACACCTTC. This gives the protein CSARDVGRDYGYTF.

This clonotype came up many times. J is TRBJ2-3 and V is TRBV29-1; D may match TRBD1 or TRBD2 (5 bases each). In germline, CDR1 is SQVTM, CDR2 ANQGSEA. V lost 4 bases to trimming and J lost 5 bases, with 13 bases between them. The CDR3 contains 13 residues. The CDR3 DNA reads as TGCAGCGTTGTGGGACCTTGGGGAGATACGCAGTATTTT. Translating gives CSVVGPWGDTQYF.

This clonotype was observed a handful of times. The chain employs TRBV5-1 and TRBJ2-2; D call uncertain. CDR3 length equals 15 residues. V was shortened by 3 bases and J by 4 bases, with 13 bases between the two germline ends. Germline-derived CDR1 and CDR2 are SGHRS and YFSETQ. CDR3 in DNA: TGCGCCAGCAGCTCGGCCCCGAAAGGCACCGGGGAGCTGTTTTTT. Translated: CASSSAPKGTGELFF.

This clonotype has at least ten counts. The genes are TRBV5-4 and TRBJ2-6; TRBD2 is a possible D gene (5 bases). V was clipped by 4 bases and J by 0 bases, with 11 bases between them. The CDR3 is 16 residues long. CDR1 and CDR2 from the germline V gene are SGHNT and YYREEE (reference sequence). The DNA of the CDR3 is TGTGCCAGCAGCCAACGACGGGACTCTGGGGCCAACGTCCTGACTTTC. Its translation is CASSQRRDSGANVLTF.

This clonotype was found a few times. V usage is TRBV20-1 and J usage is TRBJ2-6; no clear D gene. V shed 5 bases and J shed 0 bases, with 5 bases lying between them. Looked up from germline, CDR1 is DFQATT and CDR2 is SNEGSKA (reference sequence). This CDR3 is built from 13 residues. The CDR3 sequence: CSAFPSGANVLTF. DNA of the CDR3: TGCAGTGCTTTCCCCTCTGGGGCCAACGTCCTGACTTTC.

There are a few counts of this clonotype. The J gene is TRBJ1-2, the V gene TRBV12-3 or TRBV12-4; TRBD1 might be the D (6 bases). Trimming removed 4 bases from V and 2 bases from J, with 11 bases in between. CDR3 length: 14 residues. CDR3 DNA: TGTGCCAGCAGTTGGGACAACCTAAACTATGGCTACACCTTC. Translation: CASSWDNLNYGYTF.

This clonotype was recorded a few times. The chain has TRBV5-5 and TRBJ1-1, with TRBD1 as a possible D gene (5 bases). Looked up from germline, CDR1 is SGHKS and CDR2 is YYEKEE (reference sequence). With 0 bases removed from V and 1 base from J, the gap between germline ends came to 10 bases. CDR3 size: 15 residues. CDR3: CASSLAWTQNTEAFF. The CDR3 DNA reads TGTGCCAGCAGCTTGGCCTGGACACAGAACACTGAAGCTTTCTTT.

This clonotype was counted at least ten times. The rearrangement links TRBV12-3 or TRBV12-4 to TRBJ1-4; D uncertain. This CDR3 has 15 residues. Trimming shortened V by 5 bases and J by 5 bases, and 15 bases separated the two germline ends. The CDR3 bases are TGTGCCAGCAGTCCCACCGGAGGCCCGAATGAAAAACTGTTTTTT. Its translation is CASSPTGGPNEKLFF.

The chain links TRBV11-2 to TRBJ1-1; D is ambiguous. Germline lookup yields CDR1 SGHAT and CDR2 FQNNGV. This CDR3 spans 14 amino acids. V gave up 3 bases and J gave up 3 bases, with 11 bases separating them. CDR3 residues: CASSFSGDYTEAFF. CDR3 nucleotide sequence: TGTGCCAGCAGCTTTAGTGGGGATTACACTGAAGCTTTCTTT.

This clonotype came up a few times. The chain has TRBV29-1 and TRBJ1-6; TRBD1 aligns across 9 bases. The CDR3 sequence is 15 residues long. V gave up 7 bases and J gave up 0 bases; unmatched junction bases: 4. CDR1 and CDR2 from the germline V gene are SQVTM and ANQGSEA. Here the CDR3 reads CSAQTGGSYNSPLHF. In DNA form, the CDR3 reads TGCAGCGCTCAGACAGGGGGCTCCTATAATTCACCCCTCCACTTT. The complete variable domain, with remaining parts taken from reference TRBV29-1 and TRBJ1-6, reads SAVISQKPSRDICQRGTSLTIQCQVDSQVTMMFWYRQQPGQSLTLIATANQGSEATYESGFVIDKFPISRPNLTFSTLTVSNMSPEDSSIYLCSAQTGGSYNSPLHFGNGTRLTVT.

This clonotype was counted only a few times. The chain is built from TRBV5-1 and TRBJ2-7; TRBD2 matches 7 bases. This CDR3 region has 12 residues. Looked up from germline, CDR1 is SGHRS and CDR2 is YFSETQ. J was trimmed by 7 bases and V by 3 bases; bases with no gene match: 4. Written as DNA, the CDR3 is TGCGCCAGCAGCTCGGAGCGGGGTGAGCAGTACTTC. Its translation: CASSSERGEQYF.

The table lists this clonotype with a few counts. The chain is built from TRBV5-5 and TRBJ2-7, with 8 bases fitting TRBD2. Germline values: CDR1 SGHKS, CDR2 YYEKEE (reference sequence). The CDR3 spans 16 residues. Germline trimming cut 3 bases from V and 3 bases from J; bases unmatched to any gene: 11. The CDR3 reads CASSWSSGNRNYEQYF. As DNA, the CDR3 is TGTGCCAGCAGCTGGAGTAGCGGGAATCGTAACTACGAGCAGTACTTC.

This clonotype was observed a handful of times. The chain carries TRBV29-1 and TRBJ2-3; possibly TRBD1 for D (5 bases). The V and J ends lost 0 bases and 2 bases respectively, with 6 bases between them. CDR3 length equals 13 residues. The germline CDR1 and CDR2 sequences are SQVTM and ANQGSEA. CDR3 protein: CSVEEGATDTQYF. The CDR3 DNA sequence: TGCAGCGTTGAAGAAGGGGCCACAGATACGCAGTATTTT.

V is TRBV12-3 or TRBV12-4 and J is TRBJ2-2; 8 bases align to TRBD2. After removal of 3 bases from V and 6 bases from J, the junction contained 9 bases not matched to a gene. The CDR3 loop spans 16 amino acids. As DNA, the CDR3 is TGTGCCAGCAGTTTTGAGAGCGGGAGTAGGGCCGGGGAGCTGTTTTTT. It encodes CASSFESGSRAGELFF.

The chain is built from TRBV4-1 and TRBJ2-5; 12 bases are a match to TRBD2. The CDR3 totals 15 residues. The ends lost 4 bases at V and 5 bases at J; junction bases unmatched: 5. Germline V gene data show CDR1 as MGHRA and CDR2 as YSYEKL. The CDR3 nucleotides read TGCGCCAGCAGCCTAACTAGCGGGGGGCCGGAGACCCAGTACTTC. It encodes CASSLTSGGPETQYF.

This clonotype was seen ten or more times. The chain links TRBV7-3 to TRBJ1-1, with D perhaps matching TRBD1 (6 bases). Germline CDR1 is SGHTA and CDR2 is FQGTGA. The CDR3 has 13 amino acids. Trimming stripped 2 bases from V and 4 bases from J, with 8 bases between. CDR3 nucleotides: TGTGCCAGCAGCTTAGACAGGCGCACTGAAGCTTTCTTT. Translated, it gives CASSLDRRTEAFF.

This clonotype was recorded many times. The V and J genes are TRBV4-2 and TRBJ2-3; possibly TRBD1 or TRBD2 for D (5 bases each). V lost 3 bases and J 3 bases, leaving 19 bases between the germline ends. Germline CDR1 reads LGHNA; CDR2 reads YNFKEQ. The CDR3 is made up of 17 amino acids. The CDR3 spells CASSHISIRGQTDTQYF. For the CDR3, the DNA is TGTGCCAGCAGCCATATCTCTATCCGGGGCCAAACAGATACGCAGTATTTT.

In regard to this clonotype: Compared with germline, one end of the junction differs, possibly owing to a read error. This chain joins TRBV5-4 and TRBJ2-5; 8 bases match TRBD1. CDR1 is SGHNT, CDR2 YYREEE, per germline (reference sequence). The CDR3 spans 15 residues. CDR3 protein: CASSPQGAGVETQCF. The CDR3 nucleotides read TGTGCCAGCAGCCCGCAGGGGGCTGGAGTAGAGACCCAGTGCTTC.